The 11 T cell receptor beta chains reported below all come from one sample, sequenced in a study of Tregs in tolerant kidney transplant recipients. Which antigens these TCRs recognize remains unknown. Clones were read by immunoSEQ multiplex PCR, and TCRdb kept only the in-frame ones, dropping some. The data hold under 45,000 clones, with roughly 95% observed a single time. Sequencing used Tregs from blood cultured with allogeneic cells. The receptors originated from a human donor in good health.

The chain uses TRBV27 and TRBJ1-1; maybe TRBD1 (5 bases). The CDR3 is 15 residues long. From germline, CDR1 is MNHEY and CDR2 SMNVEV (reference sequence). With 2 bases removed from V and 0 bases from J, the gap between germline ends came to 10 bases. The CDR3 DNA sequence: TGTGCCAGCAGTTTACAGGGACCAATGAACACTGAAGCTTTCTTT. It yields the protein CASSLQGPMNTEAFF.

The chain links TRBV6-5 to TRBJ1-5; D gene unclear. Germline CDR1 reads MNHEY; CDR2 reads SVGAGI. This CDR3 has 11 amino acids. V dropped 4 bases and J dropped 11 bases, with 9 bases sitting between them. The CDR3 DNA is TGTGCCAGCAGTTTCCGGGCGGCCCAGCATTTT. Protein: CASSFRAAQHF.

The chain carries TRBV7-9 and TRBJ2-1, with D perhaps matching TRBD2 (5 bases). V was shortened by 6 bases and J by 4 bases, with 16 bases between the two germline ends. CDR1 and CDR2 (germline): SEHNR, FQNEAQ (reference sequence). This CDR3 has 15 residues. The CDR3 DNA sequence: TGTGCCAGCAGGAGAACCGGGAACCTTTACAATGAGCAGTTCTTC. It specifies CASRRTGNLYNEQFF. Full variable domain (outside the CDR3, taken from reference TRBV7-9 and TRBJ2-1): DTGVSQNPRHKITKRGQNVTFRCDPISEHNRLYWYRQTLGQGPEFLTYFQNEAQLEKSRLLSDRFSAERPKGSFSTLEIQRTEQGDSAMYLCASRRTGNLYNEQFFGPGTRLTVL.

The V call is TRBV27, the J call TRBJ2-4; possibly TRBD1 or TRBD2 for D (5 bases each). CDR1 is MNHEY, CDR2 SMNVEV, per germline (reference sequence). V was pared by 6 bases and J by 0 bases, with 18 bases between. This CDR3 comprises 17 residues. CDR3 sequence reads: CASRSGADILAKNIQYF. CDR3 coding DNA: TGTGCCAGCAGATCCGGGGCCGACATACTAGCCAAAAACATTCAGTACTTC.

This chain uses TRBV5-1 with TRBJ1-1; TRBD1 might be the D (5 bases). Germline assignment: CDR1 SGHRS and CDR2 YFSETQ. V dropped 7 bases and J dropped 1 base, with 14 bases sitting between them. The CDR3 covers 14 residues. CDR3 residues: CASSSSGTNTEAFF. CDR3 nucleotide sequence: TGCGCCAGCTCCTCCTCCGGGACGAACACTGAAGCTTTCTTT.

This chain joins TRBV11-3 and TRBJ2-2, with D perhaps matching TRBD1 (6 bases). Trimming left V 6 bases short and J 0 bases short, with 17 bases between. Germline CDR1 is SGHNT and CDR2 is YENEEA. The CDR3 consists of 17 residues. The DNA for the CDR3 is TGTGCCAGCAGTCCCCAGGGGACAATGACGAACACCGGGGAGCTGTTTTTT. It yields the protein CASSPQGTMTNTGELFF.

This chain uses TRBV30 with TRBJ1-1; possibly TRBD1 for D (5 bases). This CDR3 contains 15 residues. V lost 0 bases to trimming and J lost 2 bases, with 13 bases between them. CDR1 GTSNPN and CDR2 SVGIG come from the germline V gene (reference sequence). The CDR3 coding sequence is TGTGCCTGGAGTGTTTCGGGACCGATTAACACTGAAGCTTTCTTT. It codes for CAWSVSGPINTEAFF.

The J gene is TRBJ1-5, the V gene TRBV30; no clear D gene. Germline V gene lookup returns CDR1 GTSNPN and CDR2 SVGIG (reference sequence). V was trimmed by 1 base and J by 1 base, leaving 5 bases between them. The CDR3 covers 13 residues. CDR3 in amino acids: CAWSAGSNQPQHF. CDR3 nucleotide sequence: TGTGCCTGGAGTGCGGGGAGCAATCAGCCCCAGCATTTT.

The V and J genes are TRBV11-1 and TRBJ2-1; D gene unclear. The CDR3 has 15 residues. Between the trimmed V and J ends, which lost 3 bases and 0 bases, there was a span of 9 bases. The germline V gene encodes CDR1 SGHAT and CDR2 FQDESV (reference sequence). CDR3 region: CASSFSPSSYNEQFF. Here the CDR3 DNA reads TGTGCCAGCAGCTTTTCCCCAAGCTCCTACAATGAGCAGTTCTTC.

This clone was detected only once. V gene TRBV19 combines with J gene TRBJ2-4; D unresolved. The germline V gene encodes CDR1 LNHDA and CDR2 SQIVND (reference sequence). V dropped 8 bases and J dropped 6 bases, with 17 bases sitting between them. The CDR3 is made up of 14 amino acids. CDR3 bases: TGTGCCAGTTGCGACTTCGGTGGGATAAACATTCAGTACTTC. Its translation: CASCDFGGINIQYF.

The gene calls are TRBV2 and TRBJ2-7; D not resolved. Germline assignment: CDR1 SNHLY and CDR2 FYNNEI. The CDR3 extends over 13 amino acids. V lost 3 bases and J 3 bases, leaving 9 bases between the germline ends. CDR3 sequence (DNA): TGTGCCAGCAGTGAGGCAGCCTTCTACGAGCAGTACTTC. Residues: CASSEAAFYEQYF. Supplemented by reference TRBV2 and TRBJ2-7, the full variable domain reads EPEVTQTPSHQVTQMGQEVILRCVPISNHLYFYWYRQILGQKVEFLVSFYNNEISEKSEIFDDQFSVERPDGSNFTLKIRSTKLEDSAMYFCASSEAAFYEQYFGPGTRLTVT.